Shown below are 6 T cell receptor beta chains from a single sample sequenced in a study of neoadjuvant anti-PD-1 for oral cavity cancer. Stated time point: after neoadjuvant nivolumab, at surgical resection. Produced via immunoSEQ multiplex PCR; TCRdb's table is partial and in-frame only. The profile shows approximately 43,000 clones, about 76% of them singletons. The sample consisted of PBMCs, taken after nivolumab (anti-PD-1) treatment. These receptors all stem from a person aged 40 to 85 with oral cavity squamous cell carcinoma.

The rearrangement joins TRBV14 to TRBJ1-2, with TRBD1 matching over 10 bases. V lost 7 bases to trimming and J lost 6 bases; unmatched junction nucleotides: 8. Germline CDR1 is SGHDN and CDR2 is FVKESK. The CDR3 is made up of 14 amino acids. CDR3 loop: CASTPGQGWNGYTF. The DNA of the CDR3 is TGTGCCAGCACTCCGGGACAGGGGTGGAATGGCTACACCTTC. Full variable domain (remainder filled in from reference TRBV14 and TRBJ1-2): EAGVTQFPSHSVIEKGQTVTLRCDPISGHDNLYWYRRVMGKEIKFLLHFVKESKQDESGMPNNRFLAERTGGTYSTLKVQPAELEDSGVYFCASTPGQGWNGYTFGSGTRLTVV.

This clone is a singleton in its sample. The chain employs TRBV11-1 and TRBJ1-5; D call uncertain. The CDR3 totals 13 residues. Trimming cost V 6 bases and J 0 bases, with 6 bases left between them. Germline V gene lookup returns CDR1 SGHAT and CDR2 FQDESV (reference sequence). The CDR3 spells CASSLYSNQPQHF. In DNA, the CDR3 is TGTGCCAGCAGTCTATATAGCAATCAGCCCCAGCATTTT.

This clone showed up just once. This chain connects TRBV5-6 to TRBJ1-6; tentative D call: TRBD1 (6 bases). Trimming stripped 2 bases from V and 6 bases from J, with 9 bases between. The CDR3 sequence is 14 residues long. Germline values: CDR1 SGHDT, CDR2 YYEEEE. Here the CDR3 reads CASSLFRGNSPLHF. The CDR3, as DNA: TGTGCCAGCAGCTTATTCAGGGGTAATTCACCCCTCCACTTT.

The chain carries TRBV5-5 and TRBJ1-1, with TRBD1 matching over 9 bases. The CDR3 is 14 amino acids. The germline V gene encodes CDR1 SGHKS and CDR2 YYEKEE (reference sequence). J was trimmed by 5 bases and V by 2 bases; bases with no gene match: 4. This CDR3 reads CASSLQGARTEAFF. The CDR3 region has the DNA TGTGCCAGCAGCTTACAGGGGGCGCGTACTGAAGCTTTCTTT.

This chain joins TRBV30 and TRBJ2-2; a possible D gene is TRBD1 (5 bases). Germline V lookup: CDR1 GTSNPN, CDR2 SVGIG (reference sequence). The ends were cut back, 2 bases at V and 1 base at J, with 8 bases in the middle. This CDR3 has 14 residues. For the CDR3, the DNA is TGTGCCTGGAGTTCGCAGGGGAACACCGGGGAGCTGTTTTTT. Amino acid sequence: CAWSSQGNTGELFF.

This clone was seen a handful of times. The chain employs TRBV19 and TRBJ2-3, with a tentative D call TRBD1 (6 bases). CDR3 length equals 15 residues. Germline assignment: CDR1 LNHDA and CDR2 SQIVND (reference sequence). Trimming took 7 bases from V and 4 from J, leaving 18 bases between them. CDR3 nucleotides: TGTGCCAGTACCGAGAGGGGACACAAGGCAGATACGCAGTATTTT. As protein: CASTERGHKADTQYF.